The clone carrying this TCR beta chain has a single count. This specimen belongs to a study of blood T cell repertoires in COVID-19. Whole-study context: T cells, B-cell-depleted T cells, or PBMCs supplied cDNA or gDNA.

This CDR3 contains 14 residues. Per the germline V gene, CDR1 is MDHEN and CDR2 is SYDVKM. The ends lost 6 bases at V and 8 bases at J; junction bases unmatched: 9. TCRdb's table, derived via immunoSEQ multiplex PCR, lists solely in-frame clones and lacks some. Here the sample spans some 47,000 clones, 65% to 90% being singletons. The chain uses TRBV28 and TRBJ1-4, with 7 nucleotides matching TRBD1. The sequenced sample consisted of peripheral blood. This receptor was taken from a woman of 80 years or more with acute or convalescent COVID-19. In DNA, the CDR3 is TGTGCCAGCAGCTTACAGGGGATTGGCGAAAAACTGTTTTTT. Its translation: CASSLQGIGEKLFF.